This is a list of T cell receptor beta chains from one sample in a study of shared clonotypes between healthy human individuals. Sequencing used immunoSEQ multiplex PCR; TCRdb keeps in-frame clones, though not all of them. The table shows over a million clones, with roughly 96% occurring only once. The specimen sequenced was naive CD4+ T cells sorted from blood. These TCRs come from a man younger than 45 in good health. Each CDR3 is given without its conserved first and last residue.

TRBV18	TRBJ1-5	ASSPRTGQPQH
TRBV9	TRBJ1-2	ASSVGGSGSLYGYT
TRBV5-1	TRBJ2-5	ASSWGTGGQETQY
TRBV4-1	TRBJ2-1	ASSHTSGSSYNEQF
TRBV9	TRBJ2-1	ASSISGQGALEQF
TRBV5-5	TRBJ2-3	ASRLTSGAADTQY
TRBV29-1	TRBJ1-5	SVTTGGNQPQH
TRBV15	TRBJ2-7	ATSRDRVLYEQY
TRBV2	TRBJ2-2	ASSENGLVGTGELF
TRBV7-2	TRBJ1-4	ASSPAPRPQEKLF
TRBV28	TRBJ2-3	ASSSWGLGDTQY
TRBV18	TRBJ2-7	ASSRAGSGSLYEQY